These 31 T cell receptor beta chains were all obtained from the same sample, sequenced in a study of shared clonotypes between healthy human individuals. Using immunoSEQ multiplex PCR, the repertoire was profiled, and TCRdb retains in-frame clones only, with some absent. The sample contains around 1,100,000 clones, 70% to 80% of which appear only once. Sequencing was carried out using memory CD4+ T cells from PBMCs. Subset reported: CD45RA-negative fraction. All receptors derive from a man between 18 and 35 years old in good health. Some clones in this sample may be carry-over from other donors' samples.

The V and J genes are TRBV11-2 and TRBJ2-1; D is uncertain. This CDR3 region has 15 residues. The V gene's germline CDR1 is SGHAT and CDR2 FQNNGV. V lost 5 bases and J lost 2, with 13 bases in between. The CDR3 here is CASSHLLKTYNEQFF. The CDR3 DNA reads TGTGCCAGCAGCCATCTACTCAAGACCTACAATGAGCAGTTCTTC.

This chain joins TRBV27 and TRBJ1-1; 7 bases line up with TRBD1. With 4 bases clipped from V and 2 bases from J, the junction kept 4 bases outside the gene matches. The CDR3 has 14 amino acids. From germline, CDR1 is MNHEY and CDR2 SMNVEV (reference sequence). The CDR3 DNA reads TGTGCCAGCAGTTACAGGGGTCCCAACACTGAAGCTTTCTTT. This translates into CASSYRGPNTEAFF.

This chain links TRBV4-1 with TRBJ2-5; 7 positions match TRBD2. The CDR3 is 15 residues long. Germline V gene sequence: CDR1 MGHRA, CDR2 YSYEKL. V was clipped by 1 base and J by 5 bases; unmatched bases: 7. Here the CDR3 reads CASSQGTSAWETQYF. Written as DNA, the CDR3 is TGCGCCAGCAGCCAAGGAACTAGCGCGTGGGAGACCCAGTACTTC.

The chain combines TRBV27 with TRBJ2-3; TRBD2 aligns across 11 bases. V was pared by 6 bases and J by 4 bases, with 9 bases of the junction left unmatched. The CDR3 has 16 residues. The germline gives CDR1 MNHEY, CDR2 SMNVEV (reference sequence). DNA of the CDR3: TGTGCCAGCAGCCGGGCTCTAGCGGGAGGTTCAGATACGCAGTATTTT. Translation gives CASSRALAGGSDTQYF.

This clone was seen only a few times. The chain has TRBV7-3 and TRBJ2-5; D gene ambiguous. V shed 5 bases and J shed 0 bases, with 4 bases lying between them. This CDR3 has 12 amino acids. CDR1 and CDR2 from the germline V gene are SGHTA and FQGTGA. This CDR3 is CASSPNQETQYF. The CDR3 DNA reads TGTGCCAGCAGCCCAAACCAAGAGACCCAGTACTTC. The full variable domain, with the rest looked up from reference TRBV7-3 and TRBJ2-5, is GAGVSQTPSNKVTEKGKYVELRCDPISGHTALYWYRQSLGQGPEFLIYFQGTGAADDSGLPNDRFFAVRPEGSVSTLKIQRTERGDSAVYLCASSPNQETQYFGPGTRLLVL.

This clone was seen more than once but under ten times. It may be a read error: a sequence one base away is much more abundant. J is TRBJ1-2 and V is TRBV28; 11 bases line up with TRBD1. In germline, CDR1 is MDHEN, CDR2 SYDVKM. Trimming cost V 6 bases and J 3 bases; bases outside gene matches: 3. The CDR3 extends over 14 amino acids. The CDR3 DNA reads TGTGCCAGCAGCCCGGACAGGGGGCACTATGGCTACACCTTC. This sequence encodes CASSPDRGHYGYTF.

This chain connects TRBV5-6 to TRBJ2-2; D is ambiguous. Deletions cut 5 bases from V and 7 bases from J, with 6 bases between. Germline V gene lookup returns CDR1 SGHDT and CDR2 YYEEEE. The CDR3 covers 11 residues. The CDR3 DNA sequence: TGTGCCAGCAGTCTTTTCGGGGAGCTGTTTTTT. This codes for CASSLFGELFF. Variable domain in full (rest from reference TRBV5-6 and TRBJ2-2): DAGVTQSPTHLIKTRGQQVTLRCSPKSGHDTVSWYQQALGQGPQFIFQYYEEEERQRGNFPDRFSGHQFPNYSSELNVNALLLGDSALYLCASSLFGELFFGEGSRLTVL.

The rearrangement joins TRBV2 to TRBJ2-7, with 7 bases matching TRBD2. CDR1 SNHLY and CDR2 FYNNEI come from the germline V gene. The CDR3 is 17 residues long. V gave up 4 bases and J gave up 5 bases; unmatched junction bases: 17. The CDR3: CASSVPPGRATRDEQYF. The CDR3 DNA reads as TGTGCCAGCAGTGTCCCCCCTGGGAGGGCGACTCGGGACGAGCAGTACTTC.

The table lists this clone with a few counts. The J gene is TRBJ2-1, the V gene TRBV7-3, with 8 bases matching TRBD2. Germline-derived CDR1 and CDR2 are SGHTA and FQGTGA. V shed 5 bases, J shed 4 bases, and the junction held 7 bases outside the gene matches. This CDR3 has 15 amino acids. CDR3 sequence (DNA): TGTGCCAGCAGCCGTGATCGGGGGGGATACAATGAGCAGTTCTTC. Protein sequence: CASSRDRGGYNEQFF. The full variable domain, its missing parts supplied by reference TRBV7-3 and TRBJ2-1, is GAGVSQTPSNKVTEKGKYVELRCDPISGHTALYWYRQSLGQGPEFLIYFQGTGAADDSGLPNDRFFAVRPEGSVSTLKIQRTERGDSAVYLCASSRDRGGYNEQFFGPGTRLTVL.

This clone came up a few times. The V and J genes are TRBV28 and TRBJ1-1, with D possibly being TRBD1 (5 bases). This CDR3 spans 15 amino acids. V was pared by 7 bases and J by 1 base, with 16 bases between. Per the germline V gene, CDR1 is MDHEN and CDR2 is SYDVKM. For the CDR3, the DNA is TGTGCCAGCATTGTAGCGGGACGGGGGAACACTGAAGCTTTCTTT. This translates into CASIVAGRGNTEAFF.

In its sample, this clone was seen a few times. V and J are TRBV5-1 and TRBJ1-5; 8 bases are a match to TRBD1. CDR3 size: 15 residues. Germline CDR1 SGHRS, CDR2 YFSETQ. The junction had 6 bases not matched to a gene; V was cut back by 5 bases and J by 2 bases. The CDR3: CASSPGQVGNQPQHF. CDR3 nucleotide sequence: TGCGCCAGCAGTCCGGGACAGGTCGGCAATCAGCCCCAGCATTTT.

This sequence joins TRBV4-3 and TRBJ2-3; D is possibly TRBD2 (5 bases). The V gene lost 1 base and the J gene lost 2 bases, with 10 bases spanning the gap. There are 15 residues in the CDR3. Germline V gene lookup returns CDR1 LGHNA and CDR2 YSLEER. In nucleotides, the CDR3 is TGCGCCAGCAGCCAAGTCGACGGGAACACAGATACGCAGTATTTT. It specifies CASSQVDGNTDTQYF.

J is TRBJ2-2 and V is TRBV29-1; TRBD1 matches 7 bases. The V gene's germline CDR1 is SQVTM and CDR2 ANQGSEA. Trimming at V came to 7 bases and at J to 0 bases, leaving 5 bases not matched to a gene. The CDR3 consists of 14 residues. CDR3 sequence (DNA): TGCAGCGCCTACAGGGGAGCGAACACCGGGGAGCTGTTTTTT. The encoded protein is CSAYRGANTGELFF.

The chain is built from TRBV9 and TRBJ2-5; the D is unclear. The CDR3 runs to 13 residues. The V end was cut by 5 bases, the J end by 1 base, with 9 bases between. Germline V gives CDR1 SGDLS, CDR2 YYNGEE. DNA of the CDR3: TGTGCCAGCAGTCCAAGCCCCCAAGAGACCCAGTACTTC. Protein sequence: CASSPSPQETQYF.

This clone was picked up one time. DNA of the CDR3: TGTGCCAGCAGCTCAGGCGGGGGCGGAGACACCGGGGAGCTGTTTTTT. This translates into CASSSGGGGDTGELFF. This chain joins TRBV11-3 and TRBJ2-2, with D perhaps matching TRBD2 (7 bases). Trimming stripped 4 bases from V and 3 bases from J, with 15 bases between. Germline V gene data show CDR1 as SGHNT and CDR2 as YENEEA. The CDR3 length is 16 residues.

V usage is TRBV4-2 and J usage is TRBJ2-3; a possible D gene is TRBD1 (5 bases). Looked up from germline, CDR1 is LGHNA and CDR2 is YNFKEQ. CDR3 length: 18 amino acids. With 2 bases removed from V and 0 bases from J, the gap between germline ends came to 18 bases. The CDR3 region is CASSQFTGGPPSTDTQYF. The DNA for the CDR3 is TGTGCCAGCAGCCAATTTACAGGCGGCCCCCCAAGCACAGATACGCAGTATTTT.

Here the CDR3 DNA reads TGTGCCAGCAGCGTAGGAGGGGCGCTTCTCCAGGACAATGAGCAGTTCTTC. Translating it yields CASSVGGALLQDNEQFF. The chain couples TRBV9 to TRBJ2-1; D may correspond to TRBD1 or TRBD2 (5 bases each). The CDR3 spans 17 residues. Trimming left V 0 bases short and J 5 bases short, with 18 bases between. CDR1 and CDR2 (germline): SGDLS, YYNGEE.

In DNA, the CDR3 is TGTGCCAGCTCACCCGATCCCCGGGGCTTCATGAACACTGAAGCTTTCTTT. Its protein product is CASSPDPRGFMNTEAFF. The chain employs TRBV18 and TRBJ1-1; weak D call: TRBD1 (5 bases). Deletions cut 3 bases from V and 0 bases from J, with 17 bases between. Germline V gene sequence: CDR1 KGHSH, CDR2 LQKENI. The CDR3 length is 17 residues.

The chain recombines TRBV20-1 with TRBJ1-1, with TRBD1 matching 7 bases. V gave up 5 bases and J gave up 8 bases; unmatched junction bases: 5. From germline, CDR1 is DFQATT and CDR2 SNEGSKA (reference sequence). The CDR3 spans 11 residues. This CDR3 reads CSAQGGNEAFF. CDR3 coding DNA: TGCAGTGCTCAGGGGGGTAACGAAGCTTTCTTT.

V and J are TRBV9 and TRBJ1-1; weak D call: TRBD1 (6 bases). Trimming took 0 bases from V and 4 from J, leaving 16 bases between them. The germline CDR1 and CDR2 sequences are SGDLS and YYNGEE. The CDR3 has 16 residues. The CDR3 coding sequence is TGTGCCAGCAGCGTAGTGGATAGAGGGGGTATCACTGAAGCTTTCTTT. Translation gives CASSVVDRGGITEAFF.

This clone was seen repeatedly, ten times or more. The V gene is TRBV2, the J gene TRBJ2-7, with D hard to call. The CDR3 loop spans 12 amino acids. Germline CDR1 SNHLY, CDR2 FYNNEI. Trimming removed 6 bases at V and 3 bases at J, with 9 bases between. The CDR3 loop reads CASSLNHYEQYF. In nucleotides, the CDR3 is TGTGCCAGCAGCCTAAACCACTACGAGCAGTACTTC.

The rearrangement joins TRBV27 to TRBJ2-7; 7 nucleotides agree with TRBD2. V dropped 8 bases and J dropped 3; count of bases not matched to a gene: 16. CDR1 and CDR2 from the germline V gene are MNHEY and SMNVEV (reference sequence). The CDR3 runs 16 residues. The CDR3, as DNA: TGTGCCAGCGAACCTCCTTTGACGGGAGGTGACTACGAGCAGTACTTC. Translation gives CASEPPLTGGDYEQYF.

J is TRBJ1-1 and V is TRBV5-1; D gene ambiguous. Germline V CDR1 and CDR2: SGHRS, YFSETQ. V was trimmed by 0 bases and J by 0 bases, leaving 9 bases between them. The CDR3 sequence is 15 residues long. The CDR3 is CASSLASNLNTEAFF. As DNA, the CDR3 is TGCGCCAGCAGCTTGGCCTCGAACTTGAACACTGAAGCTTTCTTT. The full variable domain, its missing parts supplied by reference TRBV5-1 and TRBJ1-1, is KAGVTQTPRYLIKTRGQQVTLSCSPISGHRSVSWYQQTPGQGLQFLFEYFSETQRNKGNFPGRFSGRQFSNSRSEMNVSTLELGDSALYLCASSLASNLNTEAFFGQGTRLTVV.

The chain employs TRBV10-3 and TRBJ2-3; no definite D call. The CDR3 extends over 18 amino acids. Trimming cost V 3 bases and J 0 bases, with 19 bases left between them. Germline loops: CDR1 ENHRY, CDR2 SYGVKD. The CDR3 loop reads CAISDPQSFEDSTDTQYF. CDR3 DNA: TGTGCCATCAGTGACCCCCAATCCTTTGAAGATAGCACAGATACGCAGTATTTT.

The chain links TRBV27 to TRBJ2-5; tentatively, D is TRBD2 (6 bases). V lost 6 bases and J 5 bases, leaving 16 bases between the germline ends. CDR1 and CDR2 from the germline V gene are MNHEY and SMNVEV (reference sequence). The CDR3 runs 14 residues. Here the CDR3 reads CASSQNLGRETQYF. In nucleotides, the CDR3 is TGTGCCAGCAGCCAAAACTTGGGGAGGGAGACCCAGTACTTC.

The V gene is TRBV6-1, the J gene TRBJ2-7; the D call may be TRBD1 or TRBD2 (5 bases each). CDR1 MNHNS and CDR2 SASEGT come from the germline V gene. The CDR3 runs to 14 residues. V was trimmed by 4 bases and J by 5 bases, leaving 15 bases between them. CDR3 sequence reads: CASSAGRFGDEQYF. CDR3 DNA sequence: TGTGCCAGCAGTGCGGGACGGTTTGGCGACGAGCAGTACTTC.

The genes are TRBV7-3 and TRBJ2-1, with TRBD2 as a possible D gene (6 bases). V was pared by 0 bases and J by 4 bases, with 10 bases between. This CDR3 is 15 amino acids long. CDR1 and CDR2 from the germline V gene are SGHTA and FQGTGA. In nucleotides, the CDR3 is TGTGCCAGCAGCTTAACGCGGGAAGCATACAATGAGCAGTTCTTC. As protein: CASSLTREAYNEQFF.

Worth noting for this clone: Additional DNA sequences in this sample encode the identical CDR3. The chain couples TRBV27 to TRBJ2-7; possibly TRBD1 for D (5 bases). The CDR3 covers 11 residues. V was pared by 9 bases and J by 3 bases, with 9 bases between. Per germline, CDR1 MNHEY and CDR2 SMNVEV (reference sequence). This chain's CDR3 is CASSGNYEQYF. Here the CDR3 DNA reads TGTGCCAGTTCAGGGAACTACGAGCAGTACTTC.

In its sample, this clone was seen many times. Other DNA variants within this sample encode the same CDR3. The chain carries TRBV15 and TRBJ1-2; no definite D call. Germline V gene data show CDR1 as LNHNV and CDR2 as YYDKDF (reference sequence). The V end was cut by 0 bases, the J end by 6 bases, with 8 bases between. The length of the CDR3 is 13 residues. CDR3 bases: TGTGCCACCAGCAGAGATCAAAGGGATGGCTACACCTTC. Protein sequence: CATSRDQRDGYTF.

This chain connects TRBV19 to TRBJ2-6, with 7 bases fitting TRBD1. The germline V gene has CDR1 LNHDA and CDR2 SQIVND (reference sequence). This CDR3 comprises 17 residues. With 4 bases clipped from V and 0 bases from J, the junction kept 6 bases outside the gene matches. CDR3 nucleotide sequence: TGTGCCAGTAGTAGAAGAGGGGGCCCCTCTGGGGCCAACGTCCTGACTTTC. Its protein is CASSRRGGPSGANVLTF.

The chain combines TRBV15 with TRBJ2-7; D not resolved. Looked up from germline, CDR1 is LNHNV and CDR2 is YYDKDF (reference sequence). V was clipped by 3 bases and J by 4 bases, with 7 bases between them. The CDR3 length is 12 residues. Written as DNA, the CDR3 is TGTGCCACCAGCAGCACCTATTACGAGCAGTACTTC. Protein: CATSSTYYEQYF.